The TCR beta chain described here comes from a study of T-cell memory formation after mild COVID-19. Concerning this clonotype: Its antigen remains unknown.

Broader study findings: Later expanders leaned toward CD4+, whereas clones contracting from day 15 to 85 were balanced CD4/CD8. Confirmation of SARS-CoV-2 specificity was lacking for second-wave clones peaking day 37.

Amplification by 5'RACE using constant-segment primers produced TCR alpha and TCR beta cDNA libraries that carried sample barcodes and UMIs. Each CDR3 protein gets one entry after TCRdb re-called the 5' RACE reads with MiXCR. There are fewer than 700,000 distinct CDR3 sequences in the sample; less than 25% occur only once, and roughly 9.1% lies in the top ten. The CDR3 is 18 amino acids. Trimming removed 2 bases from V and 6 bases from J, with 25 bases in between. Germline lookup yields CDR1 MNHEY and CDR2 SVGAGI. This chain uses TRBV6-5 with TRBJ1-2; tentatively, D is TRBD1 (5 bases). The sequencing sample was made of PBMCs or a T cell subset sorted from them (not recorded which). The TCR was taken from an adult woman who had mild COVID-19 (a few samples of this study predate the infection). Cell type and time point are not known. CDR3 DNA sequence: TGTGCCAGCAGTTACCTAGCCCCAAGGGAAGGGGCGGGAGATGGCTACACCTTC. This encodes CASSYLAPREGAGDGYTF.